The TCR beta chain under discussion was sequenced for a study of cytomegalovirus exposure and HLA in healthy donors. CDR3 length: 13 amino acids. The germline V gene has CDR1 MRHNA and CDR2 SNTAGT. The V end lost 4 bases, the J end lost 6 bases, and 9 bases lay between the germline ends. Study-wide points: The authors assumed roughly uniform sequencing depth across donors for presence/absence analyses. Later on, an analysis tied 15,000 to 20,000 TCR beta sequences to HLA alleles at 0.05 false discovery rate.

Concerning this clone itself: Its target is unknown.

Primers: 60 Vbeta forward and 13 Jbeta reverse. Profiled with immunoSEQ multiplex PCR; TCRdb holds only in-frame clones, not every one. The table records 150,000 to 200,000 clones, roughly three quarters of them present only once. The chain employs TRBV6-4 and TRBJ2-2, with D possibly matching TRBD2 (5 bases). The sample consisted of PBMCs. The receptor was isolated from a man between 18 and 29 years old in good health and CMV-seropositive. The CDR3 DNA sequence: TGTGCCAGCAGTGTGGACTTGCCCGGGGAGCTGTTTTTT. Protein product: CASSVDLPGELFF.